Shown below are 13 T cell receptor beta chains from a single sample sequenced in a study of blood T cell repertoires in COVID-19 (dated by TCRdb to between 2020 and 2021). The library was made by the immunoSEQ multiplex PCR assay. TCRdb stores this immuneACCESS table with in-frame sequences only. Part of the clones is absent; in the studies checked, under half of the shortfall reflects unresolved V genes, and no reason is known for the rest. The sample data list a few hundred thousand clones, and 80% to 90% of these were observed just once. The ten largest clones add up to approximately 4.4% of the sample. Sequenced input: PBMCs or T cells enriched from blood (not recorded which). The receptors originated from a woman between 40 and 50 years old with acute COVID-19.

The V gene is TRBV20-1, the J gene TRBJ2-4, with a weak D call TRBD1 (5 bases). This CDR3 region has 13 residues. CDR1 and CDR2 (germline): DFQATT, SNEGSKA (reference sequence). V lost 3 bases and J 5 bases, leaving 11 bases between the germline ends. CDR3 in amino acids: CSASRTRQNIQYF. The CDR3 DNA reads TGCAGTGCTAGTAGGACAAGACAAAACATTCAGTACTTC.

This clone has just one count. The CDR3 DNA reads TGTGCCAGCAGCCCCGACGGACTAGAGGGCGAGCAGTACTTC. Translating it yields CASSPDGLEGEQYF. This chain joins TRBV7-3 and TRBJ2-7; TRBD2 matches 7 bases. Germline-derived CDR1 and CDR2 are SGHTA and FQGTGA. The CDR3 loop spans 14 amino acids. The V segment lost 5 bases and the J segment 6 bases; nucleotides outside the gene matches: 10. Complete variable domain (other parts from reference TRBV7-3 and TRBJ2-7): GAGVSQTPSNKVTEKGKYVELRCDPISGHTALYWYRQSLGQGPEFLIYFQGTGAADDSGLPNDRFFAVRPEGSVSTLKIQRTERGDSAVYLCASSPDGLEGEQYFGPGTRLTVT.

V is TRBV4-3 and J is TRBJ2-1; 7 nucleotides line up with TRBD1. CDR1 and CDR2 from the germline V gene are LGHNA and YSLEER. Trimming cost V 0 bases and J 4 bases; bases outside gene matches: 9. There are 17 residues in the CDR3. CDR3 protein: CASSQEHDRVEYNEQFF. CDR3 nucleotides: TGCGCCAGCAGCCAAGAACACGACAGGGTGGAATACAATGAGCAGTTCTTC.

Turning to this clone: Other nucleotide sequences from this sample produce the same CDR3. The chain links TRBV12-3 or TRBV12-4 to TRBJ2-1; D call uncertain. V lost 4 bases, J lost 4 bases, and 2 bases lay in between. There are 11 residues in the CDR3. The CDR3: CASSSYNEQFF. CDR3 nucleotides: TGTGCCAGCAGTTCGTACAATGAGCAGTTCTTC.

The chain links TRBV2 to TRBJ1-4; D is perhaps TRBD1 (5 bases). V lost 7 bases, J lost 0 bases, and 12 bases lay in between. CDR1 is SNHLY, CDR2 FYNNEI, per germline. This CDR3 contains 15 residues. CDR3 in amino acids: CASTGGEATNEKLFF. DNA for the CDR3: TGTGCCAGCACGGGGGGTGAAGCAACTAATGAAAAACTGTTTTTT.

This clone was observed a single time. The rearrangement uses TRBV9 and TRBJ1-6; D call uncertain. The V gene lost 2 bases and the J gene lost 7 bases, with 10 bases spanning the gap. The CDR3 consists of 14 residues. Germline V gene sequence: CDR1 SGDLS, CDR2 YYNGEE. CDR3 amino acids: CASSVEGQNSPLHF. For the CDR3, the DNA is TGTGCCAGCAGCGTGGAGGGCCAAAATTCACCCCTCCACTTT.

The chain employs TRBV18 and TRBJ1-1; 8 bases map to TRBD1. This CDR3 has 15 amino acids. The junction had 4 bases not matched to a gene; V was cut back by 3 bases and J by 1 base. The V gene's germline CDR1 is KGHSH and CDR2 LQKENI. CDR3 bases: TGTGCCAGCTCACCCCCCGGGACAGGGAACACTGAAGCTTTCTTT. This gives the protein CASSPPGTGNTEAFF.

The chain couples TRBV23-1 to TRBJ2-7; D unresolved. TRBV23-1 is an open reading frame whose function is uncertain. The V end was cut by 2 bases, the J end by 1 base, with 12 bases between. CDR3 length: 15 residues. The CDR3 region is CASSQRSRISYEQYF. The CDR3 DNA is TGCGCCAGCAGTCAAAGATCCAGAATTTCCTACGAGCAGTACTTC.

The CDR3: CASSWTANTEAFF. The CDR3 DNA reads as TGTGCCAGCAGCTGGACAGCGAACACTGAAGCTTTCTTT. The rearrangement links TRBV7-3 to TRBJ1-1, with a weak D call TRBD1 (6 bases). CDR3 length: 13 residues. Trimming pared 4 bases from V and 1 base from J, leaving 7 bases between. Looked up from germline, CDR1 is SGHTA and CDR2 is FQGTGA.

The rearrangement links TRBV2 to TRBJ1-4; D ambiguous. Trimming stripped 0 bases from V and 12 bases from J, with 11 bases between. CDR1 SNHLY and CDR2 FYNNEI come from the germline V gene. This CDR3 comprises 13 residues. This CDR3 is CASSEAFFRELFF. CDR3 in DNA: TGTGCCAGCAGTGAAGCGTTTTTTCGTGAACTGTTTTTT. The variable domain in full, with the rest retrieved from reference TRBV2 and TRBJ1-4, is EPEVTQTPSHQVTQMGQEVILRCVPISNHLYFYWYRQILGQKVEFLVSFYNNEISEKSEIFDDQFSVERPDGSNFTLKIRSTKLEDSAMYFCASSEAFFRELFFGSGTQLSVL.

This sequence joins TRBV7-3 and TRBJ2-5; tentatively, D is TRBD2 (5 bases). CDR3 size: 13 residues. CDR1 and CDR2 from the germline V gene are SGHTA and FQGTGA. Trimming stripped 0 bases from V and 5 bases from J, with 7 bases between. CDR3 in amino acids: CASSLTTKETQYF. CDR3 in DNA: TGTGCCAGCAGCTTAACGACTAAGGAGACCCAGTACTTC. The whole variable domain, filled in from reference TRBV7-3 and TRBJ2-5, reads GAGVSQTPSNKVTEKGKYVELRCDPISGHTALYWYRQSLGQGPEFLIYFQGTGAADDSGLPNDRFFAVRPEGSVSTLKIQRTERGDSAVYLCASSLTTKETQYFGPGTRLLVL.

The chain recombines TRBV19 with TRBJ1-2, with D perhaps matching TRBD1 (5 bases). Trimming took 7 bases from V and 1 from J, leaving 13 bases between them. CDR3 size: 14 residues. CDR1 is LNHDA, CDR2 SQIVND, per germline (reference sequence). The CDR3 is CASTGDSNNYGYTF. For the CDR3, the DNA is TGTGCCAGTACCGGCGACAGTAATAACTATGGCTACACCTTC.

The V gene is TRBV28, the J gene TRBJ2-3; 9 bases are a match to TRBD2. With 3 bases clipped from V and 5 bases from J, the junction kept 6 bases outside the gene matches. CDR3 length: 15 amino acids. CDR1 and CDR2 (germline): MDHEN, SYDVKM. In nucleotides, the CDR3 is TGTGCCAGCAGTTTCGTTCTAGCGGGAAGAGATACGCAGTATTTT. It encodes CASSFVLAGRDTQYF.